Below are 22 T cell receptor beta chains sequenced from a single sample in a study of blood T cells in healthy people across ages (dated by TCRdb to about 2015). Library preparation used 5' RACE. Reads for this sample came from an Illumina HiSeq 2500. A second 7 to 11 cycle PCR used a sample-barcoded 5' primer and a J-beta primer mix. TCRdb handled the public reads itself, with Q25 trimming in fastp and clone calling in MiXCR, and kept productive beta chains. CDR3 protein duplicates are merged, each entry listing the most common genes and DNA. The sample table lists approximately 670,000 distinct CDR3 sequences, approximately 40% of them with a count of one. 25% to 30% of the sample goes to the ten largest clones. The material sequenced was blood. These receptors all come from a man aged 80 or over in good health.

This clonotype was seen only a few times. This chain joins TRBV29-1 and TRBJ2-1, with D perhaps given as TRBD1 or TRBD2 (8 bases each). The CDR3 totals 16 residues. Trimming took 2 bases from V and 7 from J, leaving 21 bases between them. Germline lookup yields CDR1 SQVTM and CDR2 ANQGSEA. In DNA form, the CDR3 reads TGCAGCGTTGAACAGGGGGCGAGAAGCGGGAGAAATGAGCAGTTCTTC. Its translation is CSVEQGARSGRNEQFF.

Only a few counts were recorded for this clonotype. The junction does not match germline at one end; this may be a read error. The rearrangement uses TRBV5-1 and TRBJ2-3, with D perhaps assigned TRBD1 or TRBD2 (6 bases each). The CDR3 loop spans 14 amino acids. CDR1 is SGHRS and CDR2 is YFSETQ in the germline V gene. CDR3 protein: CASRLEGGTDTQYF. The DNA for the CDR3 is TGCGCCAGCAGATTGGAGGGGGGCACAGATACGCAGTATTTT.

The V call is TRBV9, the J call TRBJ1-4; 8 nucleotides agree with TRBD1. The V and J ends lost 4 bases and 0 bases, in that order; junction bases with no gene match: 5. The CDR3 runs to 16 residues. Germline CDR1 is SGDLS and CDR2 is YYNGEE. CDR3 nucleotide sequence: TGTGCCAGCAGCCCAGGGACAGGAGCAACTAATGAAAAACTGTTTTTT. Translating gives CASSPGTGATNEKLFF. The whole variable domain, remainder taken from reference TRBV9 and TRBJ1-4, is DSGVTQTPKHLITATGQRVTLRCSPRSGDLSVYWYQQSLDQGLQFLIQYYNGEERAKGNILERFSAQQFPDLHSELNLSSLELGDSALYFCASSPGTGATNEKLFFGSGTQLSVL.

As to this clonotype: This clone may be a read error of a much larger clone one base away. The gene calls are TRBV28 and TRBJ2-7; 7 bases are a match to TRBD1. Germline values: CDR1 MDHEN, CDR2 SYDVKM. The CDR3 covers 15 residues. This CDR3 reads CVSSPGTASSYEQYF. CDR3 bases: TGTGTCAGCAGTCCCGGGACAGCGAGCTCCTACGAGCAGTACTTC. Full variable domain (outside the CDR3, taken from reference TRBV28 and TRBJ2-7): DVKVTQSSRYLVKRTGEKVFLECVQDMDHENMFWYRQDPGLGLRLIYFSYDVKMKEKGDIPEGYSVSREKKERFSLILESASTNQTSMYLCVSSPGTASSYEQYFGPGTRLTVT.

The rearrangement joins TRBV7-9 to TRBJ2-5; TRBD2 matches at 8 bases. The J call may be in error: the DNA end matches TRBJ2-7 better. The CDR3 is made up of 16 amino acids. The germline V gene encodes CDR1 SEHNR and CDR2 FQNEAQ (reference sequence). The CDR3 nucleotides are TGTGCCAGCAGCCCATCCAGGACTAGCCGAACCTACGAGCAGTACTTC. Translating it yields CASSPSRTSRTYEQYF.

The chain employs TRBV28 and TRBJ1-2; D gene uncertain. Germline V lookup: CDR1 MDHEN, CDR2 SYDVKM. There are 12 residues in the CDR3. V was trimmed by 6 bases and J by 8 bases, leaving 13 bases between them. Written as DNA, the CDR3 is TGTGCCAGCAGCAATTCTTTCTACGGCTACACCTTC. Translation gives CASSNSFYGYTF.

The chain carries TRBV5-1 and TRBJ2-7; maybe TRBD2 (7 bases). The CDR3 spans 17 residues. Germline CDR1 is SGHRS and CDR2 is YFSETQ. Trimming took 0 bases from V and 0 from J, leaving 16 bases between them. The CDR3, as DNA: TGCGCCAGCAGCTTGGCCGGAGGGGGGGTTAGCTCCTACGAGCAGTACTTC. It encodes CASSLAGGGVSSYEQYF.

The chain is built from TRBV4-1 and TRBJ1-1; 7 nucleotides line up with TRBD1. The CDR3 length is 17 residues. V lost 2 bases, J lost 0 bases, and 9 bases stayed unmatched. In germline, CDR1 is MGHRA, CDR2 YSYEKL. As DNA, the CDR3 is TGCGCCAGCAGCCAACCACGGGACAGACTTCTGAACACTGAAGCTTTCTTT. Its protein product is CASSQPRDRLLNTEAFF.

J is TRBJ2-5 and V is TRBV2; 7 bases fit TRBD1. Unmatched junction bases numbered 19, after V lost 1 base and J lost 11 bases. This CDR3 has 17 amino acids. Germline-derived CDR1 and CDR2 are SNHLY and FYNNEI. In DNA form, the CDR3 reads TGTGCCAGCAGTGAAGGGACAGGCAAAATCCCCTACAATGAGCAGTACTTC. Translating gives CASSEGTGKIPYNEQYF.

This clonotype was detected only a few times. DNA of the CDR3: TGTGCCAGCAGCCTCAGGGGCTGGAACACTGAAGCTTTCTTT. Its translation: CASSLRGWNTEAFF. V gene TRBV3-1 combines with J gene TRBJ1-1; tentatively, D is TRBD1 (6 bases). The CDR3 length is 14 residues. V was cut by 4 bases and J by 1 base, with 10 bases left in between. Germline CDR1 and CDR2: LGHDT and YNNKEL (reference sequence).

V and J are TRBV20-1 and TRBJ1-6; D call uncertain. CDR1 is DFQATT and CDR2 is SNEGSKA in the germline V gene (reference sequence). The CDR3 is made up of 12 amino acids. V was pared by 6 bases and J by 7 bases, with 10 bases between. The CDR3 DNA reads as TGCAGTGCCGCCACCGGGAATTCACCCCTCCACTTT. Translating gives CSAATGNSPLHF.

This chain uses TRBV6-2 or TRBV6-3 with TRBJ1-1; D unresolved. V gave up 7 bases and J gave up 5 bases, with 17 bases separating them. This CDR3 has 14 residues. Germline V gene data show CDR1 as MNHEY and CDR2 as SVGEGT. The CDR3 loop is CASTSPVGRTEAFF. The CDR3 DNA follows: TGTGCCAGCACCTCGCCAGTAGGGCGGACTGAAGCTTTCTTT.

The V call is TRBV20-1, the J call TRBJ2-3, with D perhaps TRBD1 (7 bases). The V gene's germline CDR1 is DFQATT and CDR2 SNEGSKA (reference sequence). V was clipped by 6 bases and J by 2 bases, with 18 bases between them. The CDR3 is made up of 15 amino acids. The CDR3 DNA sequence: TGCAGTGCCGGACTAACAGGGGTCTCCACAGATACGCAGTATTTT. Translated: CSAGLTGVSTDTQYF.

Details on this clonotype: The junction does not match germline at one end; this may be a read error. The chain employs TRBV27 and TRBJ2-5; 7 nucleotides line up with TRBD1. There are 15 residues in the CDR3. Germline CDR1 and CDR2: MNHEY and SMNVEV (reference sequence). CDR3 sequence (DNA): TGTGCCAGCAGTCCTCGACAGGGCCGCCAAGAGACCCTGTACTTC. It yields the protein CASSPRQGRQETLYF.

The table lists this clonotype with many counts. The chain recombines TRBV10-3 with TRBJ2-7, with D perhaps TRBD2 (5 bases). The V gene lost 1 base and the J gene lost 6 bases, with 7 bases spanning the gap. The CDR3 has 12 amino acids. Germline CDR1 reads ENHRY; CDR2 reads SYGVKD. The DNA of the CDR3 is TGTGCCATCAGTGAGTACCGGGGCGAGCAGTACTTC. It codes for CAISEYRGEQYF.

This chain links TRBV20-1 with TRBJ1-5; 8 bases agree with TRBD1. This CDR3 spans 14 amino acids. V lost 4 bases and J lost 2; bases outside the gene matches: 4. The germline V gene encodes CDR1 DFQATT and CDR2 SNEGSKA (reference sequence). CDR3 in DNA: TGCAGTGCTACCAGGGGGCTCGGCAATCAGCCCCAGCATTTT. This translates into CSATRGLGNQPQHF.

This clonotype was detected only once. A much larger clone differs from this one at a single base, so this may be a read error. J is TRBJ2-4 and V is TRBV20-1; D is perhaps TRBD2 (5 bases). The DNA end favors TRBJ2-7, so the J call may be wrong. CDR3 length: 14 residues. Per germline, CDR1 DFQATT and CDR2 SNEGSKA (reference sequence). In nucleotides, the CDR3 is TGCAGTACTAGAGAGGGAGCCAACAACTACGAGCAGTACTTC. Translated: CSTREGANNYEQYF.

In its sample, this clonotype was seen a few times. V usage is TRBV5-1 and J usage is TRBJ2-5; TRBD1 matches 8 bases. The CDR3 runs to 15 residues. Germline-derived CDR1 and CDR2 are SGHRS and YFSETQ. J lost 0 bases, V lost 4 bases, and 5 bases had no gene match. CDR3 in amino acids: CASSDRTGYQETQYF. In DNA form, the CDR3 reads TGCGCCAGCAGCGATCGGACAGGGTACCAAGAGACCCAGTACTTC.

V is TRBV2 and J is TRBJ2-1, with 7 positions matching TRBD1. Germline trimming cut 5 bases from V and 3 bases from J; bases unmatched to any gene: 4. The CDR3 has 14 residues. Germline V gives CDR1 SNHLY, CDR2 FYNNEI. The CDR3 sequence is CASSLDRLYNEQFF. The DNA for the CDR3 is TGTGCCAGCAGTTTGGACAGGCTCTACAATGAGCAGTTCTTC.

The chain joins TRBV25-1 to TRBJ2-6; 7 bases match TRBD1. Germline loops: CDR1 MGHDK, CDR2 SYGVNS. The CDR3 runs 15 residues. The junction had 6 bases not matched to a gene; V was cut back by 6 bases and J by 4 bases. DNA for the CDR3: TGTGCCAGCAGAGAAACAGGGGTGGGGGCCAACGTCCTGACTTTC. Protein sequence: CASRETGVGANVLTF. Full variable domain (rest looked up from reference TRBV25-1 and TRBJ2-6): EADIYQTPRYLVIGTGKKITLECSQTMGHDKMYWYQQDPGMELHLIHYSYGVNSTEKGDLSSESTVSRIRTEHFPLTLESARPSHTSQYLCASRETGVGANVLTFGAGSRLTVL.

This clonotype has only a few counts. The chain recombines TRBV11-2 with TRBJ2-1; D unresolved. CDR1 and CDR2 (germline): SGHAT, FQNNGV. V was clipped by 4 bases and J by 6 bases, with 13 bases between them. This CDR3 region has 14 residues. CDR3 protein: CASSSSHPGNEQFF. The CDR3, as DNA: TGTGCCAGCAGCTCGAGCCACCCGGGCAATGAGCAGTTCTTC. Based on the CDR3 plus reference TRBV11-2 and TRBJ2-1, the full variable domain is EAGVAQSPRYKIIEKRQSVAFWCNPISGHATLYWYQQILGQGPKLLIQFQNNGVVDDSQLPKDRFSAERLKGVDSTLKIQPAKLEDSAVYLCASSSSHPGNEQFFGPGTRLTVL.

This clonotype has a handful of counts. The chain combines TRBV10-3 with TRBJ2-5; 7 nucleotides align to TRBD1. The J call is uncertain, as TRBJ2-7 better fits the DNA end. The CDR3 spans 14 residues. Germline CDR1 is ENHRY and CDR2 is SYGVKD. The CDR3 region has the DNA TGTGCCATCAGTGCACAGACAGGGTTCTACGAGCAGTACTTC. Translated, it gives CAISAQTGFYEQYF.